These 22 T cell receptor beta chains were sequenced from one sample in a study of cytomegalovirus exposure and HLA in healthy donors. The PCR had 60 Vbeta and 13 Jbeta primers. Produced via immunoSEQ multiplex PCR; TCRdb's table is partial and in-frame only. Among about 150,000 clones, almost 80% were seen once, and the ten largest hold about 0.62%. Sample: PBMCs. All receptors come from a male donor in good health and CMV-seronegative.

V is TRBV6-5 and J is TRBJ1-6; 7 bases line up with TRBD1. This CDR3 is built from 14 residues. CDR1 is MNHEY and CDR2 is SVGAGI in the germline V gene. V gave up 8 bases and J gave up 6 bases; unmatched junction bases: 7. The DNA for the CDR3 is TGTGCCAGCGGGACAGCCCGTGGTAATTCACCCCTCCACTTT. Translated, it gives CASGTARGNSPLHF.

V usage is TRBV27 and J usage is TRBJ2-7, with TRBD2 matching 15 bases. Germline V gene sequence: CDR1 MNHEY, CDR2 SMNVEV (reference sequence). The CDR3 length is 18 residues. The V gene end was trimmed by 0 bases and the J gene end by 0 bases; junction bases not matched to a gene: 3. The CDR3 sequence is CASSLSGLAGGISYEQYF. CDR3 DNA: TGTGCCAGCAGTTTATCGGGACTAGCGGGGGGAATCTCCTACGAGCAGTACTTC.

The J gene is TRBJ2-4, the V gene TRBV6-5; 9 bases are a match to TRBD1. The CDR3 is 15 residues long. Losses at the gene ends were 6 bases for V and 2 bases for J; bases not matched to a gene: 5. CDR1 and CDR2 from the germline V gene are MNHEY and SVGAGI. The CDR3 region is CASRTTGGSKNIQYF. DNA of the CDR3: TGTGCCAGCAGGACCACAGGGGGCTCCAAAAACATTCAGTACTTC.

In this sample, this clone turned up a few times. The chain links TRBV27 to TRBJ2-3; tentatively, D is TRBD2 (5 bases). Per germline, CDR1 MNHEY and CDR2 SMNVEV (reference sequence). The CDR3 is made up of 14 amino acids. V was cut by 1 base and J by 11 bases, with 16 bases left in between. The CDR3 nucleotides read TGTGCCAGCAGTTTATTGGCCACCCTCCGGGAGCAGTATTTT. Translation gives CASSLLATLREQYF.

The V call is TRBV4-1, the J call TRBJ2-5; 7 nucleotides match TRBD2. The J call may be in error: the DNA end matches TRBJ2-7 better. CDR3 length: 17 residues. Germline CDR1 MGHRA, CDR2 YSYEKL. The CDR3 loop is CASSHPGKQRDPREQYF. The CDR3 DNA reads TGCGCCAGCAGCCACCCCGGGAAACAGCGGGATCCTCGCGAGCAGTACTTC.

V is TRBV6-4 and J is TRBJ1-2; 8 nucleotides agree with TRBD1. The junction had 12 bases not matched to a gene; V was cut back by 6 bases and J by 6 bases. CDR1 and CDR2 (germline): MRHNA, SNTAGT. The CDR3 covers 15 residues. Here the CDR3 reads CASSVDRGDWNGYTF. CDR3 bases: TGTGCCAGCAGCGTCGACAGGGGCGATTGGAATGGCTACACCTTC.

V is TRBV7-7 and J is TRBJ2-1, with TRBD2 as a possible D gene (6 bases). The CDR3 spans 15 residues. V was shortened by 5 bases and J by 3 bases, with 14 bases between the two germline ends. Germline V gene sequence: CDR1 SSHAT, CDR2 FNYEAQ (reference sequence). The CDR3, as DNA: TGTGCCAGCAGCCCCAGTGGCGGGATCTACAATGAGCAGTTCTTC. Protein sequence: CASSPSGGIYNEQFF.

This clone appeared a few times. The chain has TRBV27 and TRBJ1-2; TRBD1 agrees at 9 bases. CDR1 MNHEY and CDR2 SMNVEV come from the germline V gene (reference sequence). This CDR3 is 13 amino acids long. The V gene end was trimmed by 6 bases and the J gene end by 10 bases; junction bases not matched to a gene: 9. The CDR3 DNA reads TGTGCCAGCAGCCACCGGGACAGGGTGTCCTACACCTTC. Protein: CASSHRDRVSYTF.

CDR3 amino acids: CASSPLPGWETQYF. CDR3 in DNA: TGTGCCAGCAGCCCCTTGCCCGGGTGGGAGACCCAGTACTTC. V usage is TRBV6-5 and J usage is TRBJ2-5; D uncertain. Germline-derived CDR1 and CDR2 are MNHEY and SVGAGI. The CDR3 is 14 amino acids. Trimming removed 6 bases from V and 5 bases from J, with 16 bases in between.

This clone was recorded a few times. The V gene is TRBV4-3, the J gene TRBJ1-1, with a tentative D call TRBD1 (5 bases). The CDR3 consists of 14 residues. The V gene's germline CDR1 is LGHNA and CDR2 YSLEER. With 0 bases removed from V and 7 bases from J, the gap between germline ends came to 12 bases. CDR3 region: CASSQDGGSLEAFF. CDR3 bases: TGCGCCAGCAGCCAAGACGGGGGGAGTCTTGAAGCTTTCTTT.

The V gene is TRBV15, the J gene TRBJ1-5, with D perhaps TRBD1 (5 bases). CDR1 is LNHNV and CDR2 is YYDKDF in the germline V gene (reference sequence). Trimming stripped 5 bases from V and 0 bases from J, with 11 bases between. This CDR3 is 15 amino acids long. The CDR3 here is CATSLTVNSNQPQHF. The CDR3 region has the DNA TGTGCCACCAGCCTGACAGTGAATAGCAATCAGCCCCAGCATTTT.

This clone has just one count. The rearrangement uses TRBV7-2 and TRBJ2-7, with 10 bases identical to TRBD1. V was pared by 1 base and J by 4 bases, with 7 bases of the junction left unmatched. CDR1 is SGHTA, CDR2 FQGNSA, per germline. CDR3 length: 16 residues. The CDR3 sequence: CASSLGSGTGVYEQYF. The CDR3 DNA reads TGTGCCAGCAGCTTAGGGAGCGGGACAGGGGTGTACGAGCAGTACTTC.

The chain combines TRBV6-1 with TRBJ2-3, with 7 bases fitting TRBD1. With 7 bases clipped from V and 3 bases from J, the junction kept 10 bases outside the gene matches. The CDR3 runs to 15 residues. Germline assignment: CDR1 MNHNS and CDR2 SASEGT. For the CDR3, the DNA is TGTGCCAGCAAGTCGATGACAGGGAAGACAGATACGCAGTATTTT. It encodes CASKSMTGKTDTQYF.

The chain couples TRBV19 to TRBJ2-2; no clear D gene. The CDR3 runs 14 residues. The germline V gene encodes CDR1 LNHDA and CDR2 SQIVND (reference sequence). Trimming took 2 bases from V and 7 from J, leaving 11 bases between them. CDR3: CASSISTNGGELFF. The CDR3 DNA sequence: TGTGCCAGTAGTATAAGCACCAACGGCGGGGAGCTGTTTTTT. Variable domain in full (rest from reference TRBV19 and TRBJ2-2): DGGITQSPKYLFRKEGQNVTLSCEQNLNHDAMYWYRQDPGQGLRLIYYSQIVNDFQKGDIAEGYSVSREKKESFPLTVTSAQKNPTAFYLCASSISTNGGELFFGEGSRLTVL.

The chain recombines TRBV19 with TRBJ1-5, with D tentatively TRBD1 (5 bases). The CDR3 consists of 16 residues. Trimming stripped 1 base from V and 2 bases from J, with 12 bases between. CDR1 is LNHDA and CDR2 is SQIVND in the germline V gene (reference sequence). The CDR3, as DNA: TGTGCCAGTAGTATAGGGTTTTCGGGGGGCAATCAGCCCCAGCATTTT. This sequence encodes CASSIGFSGGNQPQHF.

The chain couples TRBV9 to TRBJ2-3, with D possibly TRBD2 on 6 matching bases. CDR1 and CDR2 (germline): SGDLS, YYNGEE. The length of the CDR3 is 13 residues. V was trimmed by 7 bases and J by 0 bases, leaving 9 bases between them. DNA for the CDR3: TGTGCCAGCGGCGGGGCTAGCACAGATACGCAGTATTTT. Its protein product is CASGGASTDTQYF.

The chain joins TRBV9 to TRBJ2-3, with TRBD2 as a possible D gene (6 bases). Germline V CDR1 and CDR2: SGDLS, YYNGEE. CDR3 length equals 15 residues. V lost 3 bases to trimming and J lost 1 base, with 12 bases between them. The chain's CDR3 is CASSARGEGTDTQYF. The DNA for the CDR3 is TGTGCCAGCAGCGCTCGTGGGGAGGGCACAGATACGCAGTATTTT.

This sequence joins TRBV4-3 and TRBJ2-7, with TRBD1 matching 10 bases. CDR1 LGHNA and CDR2 YSLEER come from the germline V gene. This CDR3 has 15 amino acids. Trimming removed 1 base from V and 7 bases from J; junction bases left unmatched: 7. The CDR3: CASSQGGQGLGEQYF. The CDR3 DNA reads as TGCGCCAGCAGCCAAGGGGGACAGGGGTTGGGGGAGCAGTACTTC.

The chain carries TRBV21-1 and TRBJ1-6; no DNA check was done on the table's D call, TRBD1. TRBV21-1 is noted as a pseudogene. The CDR3 loop spans 16 amino acids. CDR3 DNA sequence: TGTGCCAGCAGCAAAGTCCCCACCGCCAGGAATTCACCCCTCCACTTT. This sequence encodes CASSKVPTARNSPLHF.

The rearrangement joins TRBV25-1 to TRBJ2-1, with 8 bases matching TRBD1. Losses at the gene ends were 6 bases for V and 12 bases for J; bases not matched to a gene: 7. CDR1 MGHDK and CDR2 SYGVNS come from the germline V gene. This CDR3 region has 12 residues. The CDR3 sequence: CASRTGVLGQFF. Here the CDR3 DNA reads TGTGCCAGCAGGACAGGGGTACTTGGGCAGTTCTTC.

The rearrangement joins TRBV30 to TRBJ1-5; D call uncertain. CDR1 and CDR2 from the germline V gene are GTSNPN and SVGIG (reference sequence). The V end lost 3 bases, the J end lost 0 bases, and 3 bases lay between the germline ends. The CDR3 has 12 residues. The CDR3: CAWSGSNQPQHF. The DNA of the CDR3 is TGTGCCTGGAGCGGTAGCAATCAGCCCCAGCATTTT.

This clone has only a few counts. The chain uses TRBV9 and TRBJ1-2; maybe TRBD1 (6 bases). The CDR3 runs to 15 residues. The V gene's germline CDR1 is SGDLS and CDR2 YYNGEE. V shed 4 bases and J shed 2 bases, with 15 bases lying between them. The chain's CDR3 is CASSLGGASNYGYTF. CDR3 DNA sequence: TGTGCCAGCAGCCTCGGGGGGGCATCCAACTATGGCTACACCTTC.